The present entry profiles one TCR beta chain with its context. The antigen is undetermined. The sample belongs to a study of CD8 T cells in ankylosing spondylitis. Broader study findings: What appeared characteristic of ankylosing spondylitis blood was a TCR beta motif of several highly homologous variants. Disease-linked clones bore a CD8+ phenotype, appearing relatively rarely in peripheral blood. Disease-associated clones were reportedly significantly overrepresented in matched ankylosing spondylitis synovial fluid. Prior work had noted some motif variants in reactive arthritis blood and synovial fluid.

With molecular barcodes, quantitative 5'-RACE was used to make the TCR beta libraries. One entry per CDR3 protein results from TCRdb running MiXCR on the 5' RACE reads. The data contain about 800,000 distinct CDR3 sequences, about 12% of them singletons. The V end was cut by 5 bases, the J end by 1 base, with 13 bases between. CDR3 length equals 15 residues. Germline CDR1 LGHDT, CDR2 YNNKEL (reference sequence). The TCR originated in a male donor with ankylosing spondylitis. Sequencing was performed on blood, either unsorted or a sorted T cell fraction (not recorded which). The chain combines TRBV3-1 with TRBJ2-3, with D possibly TRBD2 on 5 matching bases. The CDR3 spells CASSIWAGGTDTQYF. CDR3 coding DNA: TGTGCCAGCAGCATATGGGCCGGGGGCACAGATACGCAGTATTTT.